Given below is one T cell receptor beta chain in context. The data stem from a study of blood T cell repertoires in COVID-19. Study overall: Nucleic acid was either cDNA or gDNA, and it came from T cells, B-cell-depleted T cells, or PBMCs.

Per the original data handling: Scientists estimated how many nucleated cells there were by amplifying reference gene primers. TCRdb's copy holds only in-frame clones and misses some; the assay was immunoSEQ multiplex PCR. The V and J calls and clone size are taken from that table; D and trimming were inferred from the DNA. The sample comprises 450,000 or so clones, about 89% of which are singletons, and approximately 1.5% rests with the top ten. Recruited during active infection, patients (from Seattle) were subsequently followed longitudinally. The sequence derives from a woman aged 40 to 50 with COVID-19, enrolled during active disease. The sequenced sample consisted of peripheral blood.

The CDR3 region has the DNA TGTGCCAGCAGTTTAAGAACAGGAGGGGGCAATCAGCCCCAGCATTTT. Translated: CASSLRTGGGNQPQHF. V gene TRBV28 combines with J gene TRBJ1-5, with D maybe TRBD1 (5 bases). The CDR3 is made up of 16 amino acids. The V gene lost 2 bases and the J gene lost 2 bases, with 13 bases spanning the gap. Per germline, CDR1 MDHEN and CDR2 SYDVKM.